This T cell receptor beta chain appears in the sequencing data of a study of blood T cells in healthy people across ages. CDR3 size: 14 residues. V shed 5 bases, J shed 4 bases, and the junction held 7 bases outside the gene matches. Looked up from germline, CDR1 is DFQATT and CDR2 is SNEGSKA (reference sequence). Isolating PBMCs gave at least 6 million of these cells per sample. This clonotype was found a few times. It was with a sample-barcoded 5' primer and a J-beta primer mix that a second PCR of about 7 to 12 cycles was run. TCRdb recomputed calls from the 5' RACE reads with MiXCR, one row per CDR3 protein. The sample lists about a million distinct CDR3 sequences, roughly two fifths occurring once.

This sequence was found in a man aged 18-30 years in good health. The gene calls are TRBV20-1 and TRBJ2-5, with 10 bases fitting TRBD1. Sequences were obtained from blood. CDR3 coding DNA: TGCAGTGCTTACGGGACAGGGGAATTAGAGACCCAGTACTTC. Its protein product is CSAYGTGELETQYF.